This T cell receptor beta chain was recovered during a study of a mutant IDH1 vaccine in newly diagnosed glioma. Background on the study: Beforehand, treatment had been radiotherapy, temozolomide, or both; the majority received both.

The time point: week 5, during vaccination. Vaccination comprised doses that each held 300 ug of mutant IDH1 20-mer peptide, plus topical imiquimod. This clone has only one observation. What it binds is unknown. The junction had 4 bases not matched to a gene; V was cut back by 6 bases and J by 1 base. The CDR3 spans 14 residues. The germline gives CDR1 LNHDA, CDR2 SQIVND (reference sequence). TCRdb keeps only in-frame clones here, not all; method: immunoSEQ multiplex PCR. The table shows some 51,000 clones, with approximately 78% occurring only once. The chain recombines TRBV19 with TRBJ1-2; TRBD1 matches 8 bases. Sequences were derived from PBMCs, sampled from a glioma patient whose treatment included an IDH1 peptide vaccine. This TCR derives from a woman aged 40 to 49 with glioma. CDR3 loop: CASSRQGHNYGYTF. Here the CDR3 DNA reads TGTGCCAGTAGCCGACAGGGGCATAACTATGGCTACACCTTC.